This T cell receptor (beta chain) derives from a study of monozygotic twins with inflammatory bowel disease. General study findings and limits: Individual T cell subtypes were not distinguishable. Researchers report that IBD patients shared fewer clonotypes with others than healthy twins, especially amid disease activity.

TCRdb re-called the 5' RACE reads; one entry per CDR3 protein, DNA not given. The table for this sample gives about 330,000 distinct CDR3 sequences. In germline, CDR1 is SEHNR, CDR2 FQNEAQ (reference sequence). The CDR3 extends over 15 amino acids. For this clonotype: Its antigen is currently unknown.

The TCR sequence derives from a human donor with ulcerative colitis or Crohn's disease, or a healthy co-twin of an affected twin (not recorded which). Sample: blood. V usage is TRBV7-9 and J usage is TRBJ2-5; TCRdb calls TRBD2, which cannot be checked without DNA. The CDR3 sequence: CASSPTGTSQGTQYF.